A single sample is the source of the 3 T cell receptor beta chains below, sequenced in a study of blood T cells in healthy people across ages. PCR was performed a second time for 7 to 11 cycles using a sample-barcoded 5' primer and a J-beta primer mix. TCRdb itself ran the 5' RACE reads through MiXCR, one entry per CDR3 protein. Among about 780,000 distinct CDR3 sequences, around 24% were seen once, and the ten largest hold less than 3.5%. This same sample was also taken into another study, of T cells of mothers and their children.

Sequenced input: blood. These receptors all stem from a boy aged 5-17 years in good health.

This clonotype occurred a few times. This sequence joins TRBV25-1 and TRBJ2-7; 7 positions agree with TRBD2. Per germline, CDR1 MGHDK and CDR2 SYGVNS. This CDR3 region has 13 residues. V was pared by 2 bases and J by 3 bases, with 1 base of the junction left unmatched. The CDR3 reads CASSEGGVYEQYF. The CDR3 DNA reads as TGTGCCAGCAGTGAAGGGGGGGTCTACGAGCAGTACTTC.

V gene TRBV5-5 combines with J gene TRBJ2-7, with 9 bases aligning to TRBD1. The germline V gene has CDR1 SGHKS and CDR2 YYEKEE (reference sequence). The CDR3 contains 15 residues. V was clipped by 4 bases and J by 3 bases; unmatched bases: 8. The CDR3 bases are TGTGCCAGCAGCCTGGAAGGACAGGGGCTCTACGAGCAGTACTTC. Translating gives CASSLEGQGLYEQYF. Supplemented by reference TRBV5-5 and TRBJ2-7, the full variable domain reads DAGVTQSPTHLIKTRGQQVTLRCSPISGHKSVSWYQQVLGQGPQFIFQYYEKEERGRGNFPDRFSARQFPNYSSELNVNALLLGDSALYLCASSLEGQGLYEQYFGPGTRLTVT.

This clonotype was detected ten times or more. The chain links TRBV7-2 to TRBJ2-4, with D tentatively TRBD2 (6 bases). The CDR3 has 16 amino acids. CDR1 is SGHTA and CDR2 is FQGNSA in the germline V gene. The germline V and J ends were trimmed by 4 bases and 1 base, with 14 bases remaining between them. The CDR3 DNA reads as TGTGCCAGCAGCTCCGGGACTGCCCCTGCCAAAAACATTCAGTACTTC. This sequence encodes CASSSGTAPAKNIQYF. Full variable domain (rest looked up from reference TRBV7-2 and TRBJ2-4): GAGVSQSPSNKVTEKGKDVELRCDPISGHTALYWYRQSLGQGLEFLIYFQGNSAPDKSGLPSDRFSAERTGGSVSTLTIQRTQQEDSAVYLCASSSGTAPAKNIQYFGAGTRLSVL.